The clone carrying this TCR beta chain was seen a few times. Its antigen remains unidentified. The record originates from a study of identical twins. The CDR3 totals 17 residues. CDR1 is LGHDT, CDR2 YNNKEL, per germline (reference sequence). Trimming removed 4 bases from V and 8 bases from J, with 25 bases in between. Whole-study findings and limits: There is a chance that invariant MAIT and iNKT cells partially muddied zero-insertion analyses.

Unique molecular identifiers were in the cDNA, with template-switch universal primer binding. MiXCR, applied by TCRdb to the 5' RACE reads, yields one record per CDR3 protein. The data show around 550,000 distinct CDR3 sequences, approximately 14% seen once. There were only healthy Caucasians among the donors. A further study also used this sample, focusing on yellow fever vaccine responses in identical twins.

What was sequenced was CD4+ T cells sorted from blood. This TCR derives from a woman aged 18 to 35 in good health. The chain has TRBV3-1 and TRBJ2-3, with D perhaps given as TRBD1 or TRBD2 (6 bases each). The CDR3 is CASSRLPGHTPGGTQYF. The CDR3 DNA is TGTGCCAGCAGCCGGTTACCGGGACACACACCCGGGGGTACGCAGTATTTT.